This TCR beta chain derives from a study of T cell repertoires in cytomegalovirus infection (dated by TCRdb to between 2018 and 2021). Notes on the research overall: The HLA type of each donor mattered for the analysis, because public TCR beta signatures pointed to carriage of CMV infection along with the matching HLA type.

Sequencer: Illumina HiSeq 1500. Clones were called with MiXCR by TCRdb after fastp trimmed the public reads at Q25, and only in-frame beta chains were retained. One record per CDR3 amino acid sequence lists the most common genes and DNA. This sample holds approximately 500,000 distinct CDR3 sequences; approximately 11% were observed only once. The top ten clones comprise 9.5% to 13% of the sample. Counted from cysteine to phenylalanine, this CDR3 has 16 amino acids. Of the read, only the CDR3 DNA is kept; its 48 bases are in frame from base 1. Deletion took 0 bases off V and 5 bases off J, with a span of 16 bases between the germline ends. The sample holds many counts of this clonotype. What antigen it recognizes has not been identified. There are no base qualities to consult, and no much larger clone falls within one base. Study-wide conclusions, independent of this receptor: The ex vivo response was dominated by HLA-C-restricted CMV-specific TCR beta clonotypes, which also provided the single most frequent clonotype in two of eight donors. Cumulative frequency of public TCR beta family members discriminated carriers of CMV infection plus the relevant HLA type in this cohort and an independent 352-donor cohort.

What was sequenced was PBMCs. Recombination connected TRBV12-3 or TRBV12-4 to TRBJ1-1; the D region possibly corresponds to TRBD1 (6 bases align). The clonotype originates from a human donor in good health (CMV status not recorded). Some clones in this sample may be carry-over from other donors' samples. The CDR3 region has the sequence CASSLANGGVGTEAFF. The DNA sequence is as follows: TGTGCCAGCAGTTTAGCGAACGGGGGCGTAGGGACTGAAGCTTTCTTT.